This T cell receptor beta chain came from a study of blood T cell repertoires in COVID-19. In the study overall: T cells, B-cell-depleted T cells, or PBMCs supplied cDNA or gDNA.

After removal of 0 bases from V and 4 bases from J, the junction contained 4 bases not matched to a gene. This CDR3 comprises 16 residues. Germline values: CDR1 MNHNY, CDR2 SVGAGI (reference sequence). Original processing notes: Nucleated cell number was recorded as an estimate derived from reference gene primer amplification. Assay used: immunoSEQ multiplex PCR; TCRdb lists only in-frame clones, some missing. That table gives V, J and clone size, and the DNA gave D and trimming. The table lists about 100,000 clones, around 85% of them singletons, with about 13% in the top ten. Sequencing used peripheral blood. The receptor comes from a human donor in a cohort sampled during active COVID-19. The chain has TRBV6-6 and TRBJ2-2, with TRBD1 matching 8 bases. CDR3 protein: CASSYSYRGVTGELFF. DNA of the CDR3: TGTGCCAGCAGTTACTCATACAGGGGGGTCACCGGGGAGCTGTTTTTT.